Presented here are 2 T cell receptor beta chains from one specimen sequenced in a study of human T cells and chemical hapten exposure. From whole blood left unfractionated, total RNA was extracted. Using its own MiXCR run on the 5' RACE reads, TCRdb lists one record per CDR3 protein. The repertoire holds tens of thousands of distinct CDR3 sequences, with 7.7% as singletons. Receptor source: a male donor in good health.

This clonotype appeared a few times. The chain combines TRBV29-1 with TRBJ2-7, with D perhaps matching TRBD1 (5 bases). CDR1 SQVTM and CDR2 ANQGSEA come from the germline V gene. Trimming took 7 bases from V and 3 from J, leaving 16 bases between them. The CDR3 length is 13 residues. CDR3 sequence reads: CSAETVGNYEQYF. The CDR3 DNA is TGCAGCGCCGAGACAGTAGGAAACTACGAGCAGTACTTC.

The chain recombines TRBV4-2 with TRBJ2-2; D tentatively reads TRBD1 or TRBD2 (5 bases each). Germline V gene sequence: CDR1 LGHNA, CDR2 YNFKEQ. V was cut by 1 base and J by 8 bases, with 17 bases left in between. The CDR3 sequence is 16 residues long. CDR3 DNA: TGTGCCAGCAGCCAAGTTCCCGGGAAGGGGCGTGGGGAGCTGTTTTTT. It is translated as CASSQVPGKGRGELFF.